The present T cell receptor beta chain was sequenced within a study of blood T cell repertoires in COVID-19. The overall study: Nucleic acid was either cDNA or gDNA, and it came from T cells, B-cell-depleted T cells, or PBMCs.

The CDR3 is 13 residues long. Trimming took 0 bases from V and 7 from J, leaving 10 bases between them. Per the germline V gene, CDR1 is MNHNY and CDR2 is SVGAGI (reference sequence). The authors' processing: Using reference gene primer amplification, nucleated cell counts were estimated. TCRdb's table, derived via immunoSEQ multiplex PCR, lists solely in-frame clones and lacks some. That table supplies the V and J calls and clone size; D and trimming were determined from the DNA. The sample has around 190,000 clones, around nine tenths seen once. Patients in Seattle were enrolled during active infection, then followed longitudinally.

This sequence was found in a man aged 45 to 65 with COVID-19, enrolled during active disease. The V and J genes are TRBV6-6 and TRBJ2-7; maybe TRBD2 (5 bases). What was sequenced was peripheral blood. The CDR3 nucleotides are TGTGCCAGCAGTTACTCGGCGGGTGGGGAGCAGTACTTC. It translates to CASSYSAGGEQYF.